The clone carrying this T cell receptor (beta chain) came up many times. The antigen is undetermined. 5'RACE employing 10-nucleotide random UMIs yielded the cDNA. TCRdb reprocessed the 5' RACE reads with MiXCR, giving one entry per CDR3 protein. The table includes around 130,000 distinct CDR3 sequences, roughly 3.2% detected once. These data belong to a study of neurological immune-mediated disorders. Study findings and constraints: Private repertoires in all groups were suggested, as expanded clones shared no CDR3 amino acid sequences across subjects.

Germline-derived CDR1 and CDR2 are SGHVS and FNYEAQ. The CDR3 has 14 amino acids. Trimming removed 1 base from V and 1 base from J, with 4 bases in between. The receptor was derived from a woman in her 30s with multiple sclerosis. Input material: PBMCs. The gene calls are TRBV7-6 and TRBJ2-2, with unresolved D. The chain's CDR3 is CASSLEVNTGELFF. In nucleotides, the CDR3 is TGTGCCAGCAGCTTAGAGGTGAACACCGGGGAGCTGTTTTTT.